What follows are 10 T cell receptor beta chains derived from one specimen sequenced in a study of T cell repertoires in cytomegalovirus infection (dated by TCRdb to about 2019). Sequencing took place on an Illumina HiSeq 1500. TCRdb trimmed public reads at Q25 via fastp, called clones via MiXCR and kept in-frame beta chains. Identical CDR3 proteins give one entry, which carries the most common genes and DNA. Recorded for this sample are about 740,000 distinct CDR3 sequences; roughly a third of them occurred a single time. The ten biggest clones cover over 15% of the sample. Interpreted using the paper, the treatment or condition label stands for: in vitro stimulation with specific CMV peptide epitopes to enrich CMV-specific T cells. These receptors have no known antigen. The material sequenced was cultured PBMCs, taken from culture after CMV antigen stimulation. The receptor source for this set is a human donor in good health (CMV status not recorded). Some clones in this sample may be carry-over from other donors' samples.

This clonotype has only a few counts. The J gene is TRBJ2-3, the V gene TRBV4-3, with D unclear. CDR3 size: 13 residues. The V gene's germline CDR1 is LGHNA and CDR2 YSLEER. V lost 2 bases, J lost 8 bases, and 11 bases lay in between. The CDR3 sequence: CASSQLPLGTQYF. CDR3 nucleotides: TGCGCCAGCAGCCAACTCCCCTTGGGTACGCAGTATTTT.

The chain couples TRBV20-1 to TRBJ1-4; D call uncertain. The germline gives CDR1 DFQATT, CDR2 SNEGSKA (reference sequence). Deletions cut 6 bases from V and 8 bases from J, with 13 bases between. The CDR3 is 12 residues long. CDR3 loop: CSAKTDDEKLFF. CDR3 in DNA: TGCAGTGCAAAAACCGACGACGAAAAACTGTTTTTT.

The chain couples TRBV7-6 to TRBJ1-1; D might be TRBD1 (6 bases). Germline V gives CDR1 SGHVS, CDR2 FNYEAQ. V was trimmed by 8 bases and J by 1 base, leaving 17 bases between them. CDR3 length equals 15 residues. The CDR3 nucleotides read TGTGCCAGCGGCCCCCAACAGGGCCCGAACACTGAAGCTTTCTTT. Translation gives CASGPQQGPNTEAFF.

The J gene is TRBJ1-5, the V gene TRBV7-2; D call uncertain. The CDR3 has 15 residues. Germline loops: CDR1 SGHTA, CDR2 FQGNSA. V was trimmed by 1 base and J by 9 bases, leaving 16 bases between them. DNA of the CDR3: TGTGCCAGCAGCTTAGTTTACGGGTCGCTAGCGCCCCAGCATTTT. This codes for CASSLVYGSLAPQHF. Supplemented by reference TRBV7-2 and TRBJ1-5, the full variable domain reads GAGVSQSPSNKVTEKGKDVELRCDPISGHTALYWYRQSLGQGLEFLIYFQGNSAPDKSGLPSDRFSAERTGGSVSTLTIQRTQQEDSAVYLCASSLVYGSLAPQHFGDGTRLSIL.

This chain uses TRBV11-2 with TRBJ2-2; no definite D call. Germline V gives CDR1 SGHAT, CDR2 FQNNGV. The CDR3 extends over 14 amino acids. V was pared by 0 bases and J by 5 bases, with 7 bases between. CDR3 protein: CASSLDPRTGELFF. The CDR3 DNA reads TGTGCCAGCAGCTTAGATCCGAGGACCGGGGAGCTGTTTTTT.

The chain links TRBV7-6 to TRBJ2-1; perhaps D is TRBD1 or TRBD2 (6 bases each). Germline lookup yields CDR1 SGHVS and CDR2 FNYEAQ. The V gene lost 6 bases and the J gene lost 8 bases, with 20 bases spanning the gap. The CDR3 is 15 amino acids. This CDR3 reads CASRLTWGARDEQFF. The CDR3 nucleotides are TGTGCCAGCAGACTTACGTGGGGGGCGCGGGATGAGCAGTTCTTC.

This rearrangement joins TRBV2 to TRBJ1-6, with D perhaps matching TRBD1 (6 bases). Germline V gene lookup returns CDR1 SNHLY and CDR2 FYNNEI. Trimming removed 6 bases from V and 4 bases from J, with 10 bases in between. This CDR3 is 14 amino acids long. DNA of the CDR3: TGTGCCAGCAGGAAGGACAGATATAATTCACCCCTCCACTTT. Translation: CASRKDRYNSPLHF.

The CDR3 protein is CASSLAAAGIGDTQYF. CDR3 in DNA: TGTGCCAGCAGCTTGGCGGCGGCCGGGATAGGAGATACGCAGTATTTT. V is TRBV5-4 and J is TRBJ2-3, with TRBD2 as a possible D gene (5 bases). Germline V lookup: CDR1 SGHNT, CDR2 YYREEE (reference sequence). There are 16 residues in the CDR3. V dropped 0 bases and J dropped 5 bases, with 16 bases sitting between them.

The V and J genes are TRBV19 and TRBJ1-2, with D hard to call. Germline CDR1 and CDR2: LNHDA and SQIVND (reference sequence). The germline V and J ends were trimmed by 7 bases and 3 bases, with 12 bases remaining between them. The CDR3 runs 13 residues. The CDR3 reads CASIRGLDYGYTF. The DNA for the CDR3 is TGTGCCAGTATTCGAGGGCTCGACTATGGCTACACCTTC.

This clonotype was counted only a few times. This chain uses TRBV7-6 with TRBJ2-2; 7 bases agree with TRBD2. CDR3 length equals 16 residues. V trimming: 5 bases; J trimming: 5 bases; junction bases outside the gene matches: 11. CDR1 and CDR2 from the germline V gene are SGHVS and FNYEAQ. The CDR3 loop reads CASSRLGAGQTGELFF. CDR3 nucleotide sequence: TGTGCCAGCAGCCGCCTTGGAGCGGGGCAAACCGGGGAGCTGTTTTTT.